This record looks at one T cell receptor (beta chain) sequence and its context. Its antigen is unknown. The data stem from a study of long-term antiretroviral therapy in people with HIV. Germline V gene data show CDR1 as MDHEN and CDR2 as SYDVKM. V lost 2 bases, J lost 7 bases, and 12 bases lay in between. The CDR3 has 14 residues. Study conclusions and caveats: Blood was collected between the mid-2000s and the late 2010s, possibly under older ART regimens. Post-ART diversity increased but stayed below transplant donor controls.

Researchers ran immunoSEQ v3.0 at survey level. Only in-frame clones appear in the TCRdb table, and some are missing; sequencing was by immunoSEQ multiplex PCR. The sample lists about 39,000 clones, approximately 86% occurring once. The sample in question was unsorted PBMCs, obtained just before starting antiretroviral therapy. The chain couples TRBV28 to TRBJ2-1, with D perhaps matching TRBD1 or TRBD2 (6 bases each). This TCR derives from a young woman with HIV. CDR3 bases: TGTGCCAGCAGTTTAGACGGGGGCCTGAATGAGCAGTTCTTC. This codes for CASSLDGGLNEQFF. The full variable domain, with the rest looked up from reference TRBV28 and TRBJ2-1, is DVKVTQSSRYLVKRTGEKVFLECVQDMDHENMFWYRQDPGLGLRLIYFSYDVKMKEKGDIPEGYSVSREKKERFSLILESASTNQTSMYLCASSLDGGLNEQFFGPGTRLTVL.